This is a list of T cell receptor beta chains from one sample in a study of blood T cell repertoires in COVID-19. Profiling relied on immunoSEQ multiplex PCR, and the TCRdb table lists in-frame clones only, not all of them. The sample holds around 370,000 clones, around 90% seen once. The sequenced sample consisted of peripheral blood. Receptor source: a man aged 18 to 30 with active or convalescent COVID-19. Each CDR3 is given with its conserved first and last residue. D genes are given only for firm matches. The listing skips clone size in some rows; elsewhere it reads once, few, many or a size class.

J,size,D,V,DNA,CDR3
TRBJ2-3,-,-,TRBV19,TGTGCCAGTAGTATGCTAGGAGGCCCCACAGATACGCAGTATTTT,CASSMLGGPTDTQYF
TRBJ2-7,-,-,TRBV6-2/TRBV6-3,TGTGCCAGCAGTTACTCAGTAGCCGCTTCCTACGAGCAGTACTTC,CASSYSVAASYEQYF
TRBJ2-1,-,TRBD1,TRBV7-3,TGTGCCAGCAGCCCCGGGACAGGGGATTGGGATGAGCAGTTCTTC,CASSPGTGDWDEQFF
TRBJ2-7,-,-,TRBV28,TGTGCCAGCAGTCCCGGGACTTGCAGCTCCTACGAGCAGTACTTC,CASSPGTCSSYEQYF
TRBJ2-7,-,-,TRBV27,TGTGCCAGCAGTTTAATTCCCCCGGGTCCCAACGAGCAGTACTTC,CASSLIPPGPNEQYF
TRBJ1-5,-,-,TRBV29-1,TGCAGCGTTGGGGGGGAGGGCAATCAGCCCCAGCATTTT,CSVGGEGNQPQHF
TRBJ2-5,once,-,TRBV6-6,TGTGCCAGCAGGGCATACCCGTTTGAGACCCAGTACTTC,CASRAYPFETQYF
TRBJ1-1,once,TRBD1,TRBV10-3,TGTGCCATACAGGGGACAGACTCGAACACTGAAGCTTTCTTT,CAIQGTDSNTEAFF
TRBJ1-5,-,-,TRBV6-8,TGTGCCAGCAGACGGCGGTATTGTCTCGGCAATCAGCCCCAGCATTTT,CASRRRYCLGNQPQHF
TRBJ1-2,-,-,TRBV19,TGTGCCAGTAGTCTAGGCAGTTCAGGGTCAACCTTC,CASSLGSSGSTF
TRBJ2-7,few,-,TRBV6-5,TGTGCCAGCTCCCCGGGAGCCTCCGAGCAGTACTTC,CASSPGASEQYF
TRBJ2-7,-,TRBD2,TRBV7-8,TGTGCCAGCAATTTGAGGGGCGGGAGCGTACCAACCTACGAGCAGTACTTC,CASNLRGGSVPTYEQYF
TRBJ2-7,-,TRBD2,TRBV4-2,TGTGCCAGCAGCCAAGTGCGGGGGGACTCCTACGAGCAGTACTTC,CASSQVRGDSYEQYF
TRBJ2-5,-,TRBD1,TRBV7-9,TGTGCCAGCAGTGATGACAGGGGGCTTGGAGAGACCCAGTACTTC,CASSDDRGLGETQYF
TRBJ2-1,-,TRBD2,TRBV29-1,TGCAGCGTTGTCTCTCGGCCGGGACTAGCGGGAGCCGACGCGCAGTTCTTC,CSVVSRPGLAGADAQFF
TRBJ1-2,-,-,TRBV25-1,TGTGCCAGCAGTGACAGGGGATTCGTCTACACCTTC,CASSDRGFVYTF
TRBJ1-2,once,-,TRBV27,TGTGCCAGCAGTTTATCAGTTGGGCAGGGCCTATTGGGCTACACCTTC,CASSLSVGQGLLGYTF
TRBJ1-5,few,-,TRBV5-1,TGCGCCAGCAGCTGGGCCCCCGGGGGTCAGCCCCAGCATTTT,CASSWAPGGQPQHF
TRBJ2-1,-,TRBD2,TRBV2,TGTGCCAGCAGTCTCGAGTCTAGCGGGAGTGGCGCCTACAATGAGCAGTTCTTC,CASSLESSGSGAYNEQFF
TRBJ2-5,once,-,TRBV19,TGTGCCAGTAGTATAAACAACCAAGAGACCCAGTACTTC,CASSINNQETQYF
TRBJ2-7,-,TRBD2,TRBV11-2,TGTGCCAGCAGCTTAGCGATTCGGACTAGCGGAGAGCAGTACTTC,CASSLAIRTSGEQYF
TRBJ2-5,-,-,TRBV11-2,TGTGCCAGCAGCTTACGGTACGGGGGTTTAGAGACCCAGTACTTC,CASSLRYGGLETQYF
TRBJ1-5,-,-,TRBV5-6,TGTGCCAGCAGCTTAGCAGGGCTTTATAGCAATCAGCCCCAGCATTTT,CASSLAGLYSNQPQHF
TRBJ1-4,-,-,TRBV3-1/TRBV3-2,TGTGCCAGACAGGATGGTAGTGAAAAACTGTTTTTT,CARQDGSEKLFF
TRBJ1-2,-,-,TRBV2,TGTGCCAGGAGGGGCGGGGGGCCCTATGGCTACACCTTC,CARRGGGPYGYTF
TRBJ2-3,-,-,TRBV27,TGTGCCAGCAGTCCTAGACAGGCGGGCACAGATACGCAGTATTTT,CASSPRQAGTDTQYF
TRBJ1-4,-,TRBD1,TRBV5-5,TGTGCCAGCAGCTCGGGACAGGGAGCTAATGAAAAACTGTTTTTT,CASSSGQGANEKLFF
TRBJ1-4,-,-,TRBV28,TGTGCCAGCATGGGGGGAGCCCTTCCCCTTAATGAAAAACTGTTTTTT,CASMGGALPLNEKLFF
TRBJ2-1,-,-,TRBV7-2,TGTGCCAGCAGCTTGACTAGTTTCGTACTCTACAATGAGCAGTTCTTC,CASSLTSFVLYNEQFF
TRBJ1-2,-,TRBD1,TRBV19,TGTGCCAGTAGCCCACCGACAGGGCTATATGGCTACACCTTC,CASSPPTGLYGYTF
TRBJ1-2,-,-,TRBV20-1,TGCAGGGCCGGCGGTGGAGATGGCTACACCTTC,CRAGGGDGYTF
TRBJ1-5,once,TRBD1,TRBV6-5,TGTGCCAGCAGTTACGCAGGGGGCTATAATCAGCCCCAGCATTTT,CASSYAGGYNQPQHF
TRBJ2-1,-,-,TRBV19,TGTGCCAGTAAGTTGACTAGTAGTATAAATGAGCAGTTCTTC,CASKLTSSINEQFF
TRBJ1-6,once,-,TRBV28,TGTGCCACCGCAAGGTGGAGCTCCTATAATTCACCCCTCCACTTT,CATARWSSYNSPLHF
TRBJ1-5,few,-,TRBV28,TGTGCCAGCAGTTTAGCGGGGAGCTATAATCAGCCCCAGCATTTT,CASSLAGSYNQPQHF
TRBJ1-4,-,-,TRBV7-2,TGTGCCAGCAGCTTAATGATAGGCAGGACTAATGAAAAACTGTTTTTT,CASSLMIGRTNEKLFF
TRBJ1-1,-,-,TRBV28,TGTGCCAGCAGTTCCGGTGAAGCTTTCTTT,CASSSGEAFF